The 8 T cell receptor beta chains in this list originate from one sample, sequenced in a study of untreated major depressive disorder. Study-level results: Compared with controls, depressed patients showed more TRBV05-01 (Vbeta 5.1) usage in CD4+ T cells.

Clones were sequenced by immunoSEQ multiplex PCR, and TCRdb holds only the in-frame ones, with some missing. The sample shows more than 10,000 clones, about 93% of them seen only once. The antigens of these receptors remain unknown. Sequencing used CD4+ T cells from PBMCs. The source of these receptors is a woman aged 25 to 39 with major depressive disorder.

The chain joins TRBV18 to TRBJ2-2, with 12 bases identical to TRBD2. The V and J ends lost 4 bases and 10 bases, in that order; junction bases with no gene match: 4. Germline assignment: CDR1 KGHSH and CDR2 LQKENI. This CDR3 contains 14 residues. The CDR3, as DNA: TGTGCCAGCTCACGACTAGCGGGAGTCGAGGAGCTGTTTTTT. As protein: CASSRLAGVEELFF. Using reference TRBV18 and TRBJ2-2 for the parts outside the CDR3, the full variable domain is NAGVMQNPRHLVRRRGQEARLRCSPMKGHSHVYWYRQLPEEGLKFMVYLQKENIIDESGMPKERFSAEFPKEGPSILRIQQVVRGDSAAYFCASSRLAGVEELFFGEGSRLTVL.

The chain couples TRBV9 to TRBJ2-2; TRBD2 agrees at 12 bases. V shed 4 bases and J 4 bases; nucleotides not matched to a gene: 11. Germline V gene lookup returns CDR1 SGDLS and CDR2 YYNGEE. The CDR3 covers 18 residues. CDR3 loop: CASSHRSGTSGSTGELFF. CDR3 nucleotide sequence: TGTGCCAGCAGCCACCGATCAGGGACTAGCGGGTCCACCGGGGAGCTGTTTTTT.

This chain links TRBV9 with TRBJ2-2; 7 bases line up with TRBD1. The germline V gene has CDR1 SGDLS and CDR2 YYNGEE. The CDR3 spans 13 residues. With 5 bases clipped from V and 5 bases from J, the junction kept 3 bases outside the gene matches. Here the CDR3 DNA reads TGTGCCAGCAGGGACAGGAGAACCGGGGAGCTGTTTTTT. Translation: CASRDRRTGELFF.

The chain combines TRBV5-1 with TRBJ2-1, with TRBD2 identical over 8 bases. Germline V CDR1 and CDR2: SGHRS, YFSETQ. The junction had 8 bases not matched to a gene; V was cut back by 0 bases and J by 6 bases. This CDR3 comprises 16 residues. The CDR3, as DNA: TGCGCCAGCAGCTTGGCATCCAGCGGGAGAGTCAATGAGCAGTTCTTC. Encoded protein: CASSLASSGRVNEQFF.

The chain recombines TRBV19 with TRBJ2-1; D not certain. The CDR3 runs to 13 residues. Germline V gene lookup returns CDR1 LNHDA and CDR2 SQIVND (reference sequence). V was trimmed by 4 bases and J by 7 bases, leaving 11 bases between them. The CDR3 is CASSNAPRNEQFF. In DNA, the CDR3 is TGTGCCAGTAGTAATGCGCCTCGGAATGAGCAGTTCTTC.

This rearrangement joins TRBV2 to TRBJ1-1; D gene unclear. CDR1 and CDR2 (germline): SNHLY, FYNNEI. V was shortened by 8 bases and J by 1 base, with 11 bases between the two germline ends. The CDR3 is 13 residues long. CDR3 in amino acids: CASSPASNTEAFF. The CDR3, as DNA: TGTGCCAGCTCACCGGCTTCGAACACTGAAGCTTTCTTT.

The chain links TRBV2 to TRBJ1-4; the D gene is possibly TRBD1 (6 bases). CDR1 SNHLY and CDR2 FYNNEI come from the germline V gene. The CDR3 covers 14 residues. V was pared by 4 bases and J by 2 bases, with 8 bases between. CDR3 residues: CASSVGATNEKLFF. The CDR3 bases are TGTGCCAGCAGTGTGGGGGCGACTAATGAAAAACTGTTTTTT.

The rearrangement joins TRBV7-2 to TRBJ2-7; D ambiguous. The CDR3 is 12 amino acids. Germline V gives CDR1 SGHTA, CDR2 FQGNSA. V shed 2 bases and J shed 4 bases, with 6 bases lying between them. The CDR3 loop reads CASSLLGYEQYF. The CDR3 coding sequence is TGTGCCAGCAGCTTATTGGGTTACGAGCAGTACTTC.